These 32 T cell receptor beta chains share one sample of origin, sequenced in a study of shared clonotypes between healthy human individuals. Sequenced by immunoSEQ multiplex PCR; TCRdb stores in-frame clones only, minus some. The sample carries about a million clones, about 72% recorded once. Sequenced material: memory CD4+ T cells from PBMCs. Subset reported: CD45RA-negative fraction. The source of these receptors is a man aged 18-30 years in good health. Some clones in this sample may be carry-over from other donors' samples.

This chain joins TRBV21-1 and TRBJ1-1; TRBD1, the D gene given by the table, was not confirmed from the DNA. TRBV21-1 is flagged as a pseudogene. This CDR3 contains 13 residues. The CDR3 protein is CASSTSGGTEAFF. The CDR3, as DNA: TGTGCCAGCAGTACCTCAGGGGGGACTGAAGCTTTCTTT.

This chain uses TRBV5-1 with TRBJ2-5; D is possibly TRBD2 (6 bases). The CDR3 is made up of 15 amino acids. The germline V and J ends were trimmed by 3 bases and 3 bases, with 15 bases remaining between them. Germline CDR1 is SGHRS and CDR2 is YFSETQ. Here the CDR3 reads CASSYSSVLEETQYF. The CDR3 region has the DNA TGCGCCAGCAGCTACTCTAGCGTCCTGGAAGAGACCCAGTACTTC.

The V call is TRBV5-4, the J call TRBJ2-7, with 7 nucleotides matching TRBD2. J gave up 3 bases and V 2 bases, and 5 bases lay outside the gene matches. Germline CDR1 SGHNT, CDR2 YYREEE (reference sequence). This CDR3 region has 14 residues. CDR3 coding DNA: TGTGCCAGCAGCTTAACTAGCGAGAACTACGAGCAGTACTTC. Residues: CASSLTSENYEQYF. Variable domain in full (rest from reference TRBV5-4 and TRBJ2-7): ETGVTQSPTHLIKTRGQQVTLRCSSQSGHNTVSWYQQALGQGPQFIFQYYREEENGRGNFPPRFSGLQFPNYSSELNVNALELDDSALYLCASSLTSENYEQYFGPGTRLTVT.

CDR3 sequence (DNA): TGTGCCAGCAGCTTCCGACGGGTGAACACTGAAGCTTTCTTT. Translating gives CASSFRRVNTEAFF. This rearrangement joins TRBV11-2 to TRBJ1-1; no clear D gene. The germline V gene encodes CDR1 SGHAT and CDR2 FQNNGV. There are 14 residues in the CDR3. The V end lost 3 bases, the J end lost 0 bases, and 8 bases lay between the germline ends.

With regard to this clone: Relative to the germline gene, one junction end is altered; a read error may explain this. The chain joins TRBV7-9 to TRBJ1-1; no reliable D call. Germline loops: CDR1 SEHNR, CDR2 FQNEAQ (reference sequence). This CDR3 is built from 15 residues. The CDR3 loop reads CASSLGSQQNTEAFF. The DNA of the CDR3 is TGTGCCAGCAGTTTAGGGTCTCAACAGAACACTGAAGCTTTCTTT.

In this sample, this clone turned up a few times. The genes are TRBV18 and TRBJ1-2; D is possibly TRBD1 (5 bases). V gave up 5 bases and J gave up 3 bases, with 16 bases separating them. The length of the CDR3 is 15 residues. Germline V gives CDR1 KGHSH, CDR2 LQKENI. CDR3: CASSTDSGRDYGYTF. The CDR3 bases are TGTGCCAGCTCAACCGACTCGGGCAGGGACTATGGCTACACCTTC.

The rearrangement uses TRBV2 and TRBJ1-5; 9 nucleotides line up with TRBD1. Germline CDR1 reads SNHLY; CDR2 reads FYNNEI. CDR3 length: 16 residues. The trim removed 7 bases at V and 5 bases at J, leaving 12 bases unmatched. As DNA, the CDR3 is TGTGCCAGCACGAGGGGCGACAGGGGGAAGGATCAGCCCCAGCATTTT. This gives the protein CASTRGDRGKDQPQHF.

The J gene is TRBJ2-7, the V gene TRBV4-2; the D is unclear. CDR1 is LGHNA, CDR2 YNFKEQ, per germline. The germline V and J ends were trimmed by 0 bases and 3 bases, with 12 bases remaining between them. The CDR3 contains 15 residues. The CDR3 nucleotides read TGTGCCAGCAGCCAAGAGAGGACGCTAGTCTACGAGCAGTACTTC. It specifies CASSQERTLVYEQYF.

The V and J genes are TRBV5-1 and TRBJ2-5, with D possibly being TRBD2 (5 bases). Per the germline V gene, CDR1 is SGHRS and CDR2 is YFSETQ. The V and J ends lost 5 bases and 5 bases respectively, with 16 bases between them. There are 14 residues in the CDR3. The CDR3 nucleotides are TGCGCCAGCAGTCCAACAGCGAGCGGTGAGACCCAGTACTTC. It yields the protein CASSPTASGETQYF. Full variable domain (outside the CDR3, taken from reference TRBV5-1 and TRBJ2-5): KAGVTQTPRYLIKTRGQQVTLSCSPISGHRSVSWYQQTPGQGLQFLFEYFSETQRNKGNFPGRFSGRQFSNSRSEMNVSTLELGDSALYLCASSPTASGETQYFGPGTRLLVL.

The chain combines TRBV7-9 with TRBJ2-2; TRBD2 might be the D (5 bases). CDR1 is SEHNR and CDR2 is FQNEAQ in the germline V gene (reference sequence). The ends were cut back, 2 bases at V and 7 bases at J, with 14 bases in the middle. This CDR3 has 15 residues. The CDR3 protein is CASSLWELQNGELFF. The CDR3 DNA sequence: TGTGCCAGCAGCTTATGGGAGCTCCAGAACGGGGAGCTGTTTTTT. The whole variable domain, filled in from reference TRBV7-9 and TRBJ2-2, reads DTGVSQNPRHKITKRGQNVTFRCDPISEHNRLYWYRQTLGQGPEFLTYFQNEAQLEKSRLLSDRFSAERPKGSFSTLEIQRTEQGDSAMYLCASSLWELQNGELFFGEGSRLTVL.

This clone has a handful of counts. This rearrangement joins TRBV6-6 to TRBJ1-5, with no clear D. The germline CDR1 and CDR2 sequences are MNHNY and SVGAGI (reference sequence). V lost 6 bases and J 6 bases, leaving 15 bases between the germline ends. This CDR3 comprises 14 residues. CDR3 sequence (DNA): TGTGCCAGCAGCCGGGCCGGGGATACTCAGCCCCAGCATTTT. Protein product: CASSRAGDTQPQHF.

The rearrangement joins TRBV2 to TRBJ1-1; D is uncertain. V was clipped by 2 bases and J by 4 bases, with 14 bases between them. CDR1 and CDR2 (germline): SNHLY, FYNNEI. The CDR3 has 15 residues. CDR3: CASSESWAGGTEAFF. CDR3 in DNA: TGTGCCAGCAGTGAATCTTGGGCGGGAGGCACTGAAGCTTTCTTT. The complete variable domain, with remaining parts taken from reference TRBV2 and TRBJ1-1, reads EPEVTQTPSHQVTQMGQEVILRCVPISNHLYFYWYRQILGQKVEFLVSFYNNEISEKSEIFDDQFSVERPDGSNFTLKIRSTKLEDSAMYFCASSESWAGGTEAFFGQGTRLTVV.

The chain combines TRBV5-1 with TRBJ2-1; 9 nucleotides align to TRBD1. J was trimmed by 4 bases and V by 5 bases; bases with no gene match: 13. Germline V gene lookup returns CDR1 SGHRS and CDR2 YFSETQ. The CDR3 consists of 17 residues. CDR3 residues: CASRPIRPGQGYNEQFF. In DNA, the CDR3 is TGCGCCAGCAGACCGATTCGACCGGGACAGGGATACAATGAGCAGTTCTTC.

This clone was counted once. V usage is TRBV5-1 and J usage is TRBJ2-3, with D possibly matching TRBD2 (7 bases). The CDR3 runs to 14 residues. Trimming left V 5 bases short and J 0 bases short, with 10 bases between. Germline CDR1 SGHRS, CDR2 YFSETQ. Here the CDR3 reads CASRRGASTDTQYF. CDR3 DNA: TGCGCCAGCAGACGGGGGGCTAGCACAGATACGCAGTATTTT.

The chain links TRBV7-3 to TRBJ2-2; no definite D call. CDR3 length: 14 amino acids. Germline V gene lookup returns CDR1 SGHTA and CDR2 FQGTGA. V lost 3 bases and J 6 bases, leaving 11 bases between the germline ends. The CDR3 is CASSFSQDAGELFF. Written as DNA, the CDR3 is TGTGCCAGCAGCTTCAGTCAGGACGCCGGGGAGCTGTTTTTT.

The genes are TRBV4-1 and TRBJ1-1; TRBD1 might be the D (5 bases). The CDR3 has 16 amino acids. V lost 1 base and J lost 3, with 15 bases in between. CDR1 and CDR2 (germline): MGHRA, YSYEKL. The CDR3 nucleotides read TGCGCCAGCAGCCAAGTTGGAGAGGGGCGGGACACTGAAGCTTTCTTT. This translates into CASSQVGEGRDTEAFF.

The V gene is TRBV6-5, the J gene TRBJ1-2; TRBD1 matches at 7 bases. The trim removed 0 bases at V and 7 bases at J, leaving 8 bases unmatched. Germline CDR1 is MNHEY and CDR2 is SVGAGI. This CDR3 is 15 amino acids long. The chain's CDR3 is CASSYSDRREGGYTF. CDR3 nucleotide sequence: TGTGCCAGCAGTTACTCGGACAGGAGGGAGGGTGGCTACACCTTC.

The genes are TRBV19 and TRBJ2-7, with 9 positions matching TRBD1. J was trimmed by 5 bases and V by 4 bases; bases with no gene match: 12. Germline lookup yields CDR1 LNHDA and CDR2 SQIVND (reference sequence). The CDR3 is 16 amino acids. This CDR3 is CASSSWTGQGANEQYF. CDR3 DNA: TGTGCCAGTAGTAGCTGGACGGGACAGGGAGCGAACGAGCAGTACTTC.

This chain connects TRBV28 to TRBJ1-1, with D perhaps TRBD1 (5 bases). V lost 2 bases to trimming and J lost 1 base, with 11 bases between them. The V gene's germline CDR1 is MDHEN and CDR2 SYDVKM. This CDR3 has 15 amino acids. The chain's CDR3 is CASSLPGTANTEAFF. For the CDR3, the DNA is TGTGCCAGCAGTTTACCCGGGACCGCGAACACTGAAGCTTTCTTT.

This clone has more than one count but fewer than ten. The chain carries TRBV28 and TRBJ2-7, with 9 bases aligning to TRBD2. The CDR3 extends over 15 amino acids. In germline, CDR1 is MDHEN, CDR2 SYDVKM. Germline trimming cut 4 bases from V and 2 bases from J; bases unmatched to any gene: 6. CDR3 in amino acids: CASSSILAGPYEQYF. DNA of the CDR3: TGTGCCAGCAGTTCGATACTAGCGGGCCCCTACGAGCAGTACTTC.

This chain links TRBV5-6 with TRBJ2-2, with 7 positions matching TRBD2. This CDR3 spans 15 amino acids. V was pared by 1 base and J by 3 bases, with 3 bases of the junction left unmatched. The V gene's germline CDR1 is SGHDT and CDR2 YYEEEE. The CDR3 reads CASSLLGRDTGELFF. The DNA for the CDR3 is TGTGCCAGCAGCTTGCTGGGGAGGGACACCGGGGAGCTGTTTTTT.

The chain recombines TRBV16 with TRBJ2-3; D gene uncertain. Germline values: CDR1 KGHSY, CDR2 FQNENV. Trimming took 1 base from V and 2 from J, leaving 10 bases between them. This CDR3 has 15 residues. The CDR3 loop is CASSQLDPLTDTQYF. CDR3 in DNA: TGTGCCAGCAGCCAATTAGACCCCCTCACAGATACGCAGTATTTT. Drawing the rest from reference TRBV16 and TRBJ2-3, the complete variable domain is GEEVAQTPKHLVRGEGQKAKLYCAPIKGHSYVFWYQQVLKNEFKFLISFQNENVFDETGMPKERFSAKCLPNSPCSLEIQATKLEDSAVYFCASSQLDPLTDTQYFGPGTRLTVL.

The CDR3: CASSSGQGVYTGELFF. CDR3 in DNA: TGTGCCAGCAGCTCGGGACAGGGGGTGTACACCGGGGAGCTGTTTTTT. This chain links TRBV7-3 with TRBJ2-2, with 11 bases fitting TRBD1. This CDR3 has 16 amino acids. The germline V gene encodes CDR1 SGHTA and CDR2 FQGTGA. Trimming cost V 4 bases and J 3 bases; bases outside gene matches: 4.

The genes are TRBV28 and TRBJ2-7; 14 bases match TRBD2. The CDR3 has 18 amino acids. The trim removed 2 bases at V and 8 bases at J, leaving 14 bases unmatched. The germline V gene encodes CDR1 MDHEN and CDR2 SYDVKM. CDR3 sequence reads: CASSLGGNLGTSGSKQYF. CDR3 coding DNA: TGTGCCAGCAGTTTAGGTGGGAATTTGGGGACTAGCGGGAGCAAGCAGTACTTC.

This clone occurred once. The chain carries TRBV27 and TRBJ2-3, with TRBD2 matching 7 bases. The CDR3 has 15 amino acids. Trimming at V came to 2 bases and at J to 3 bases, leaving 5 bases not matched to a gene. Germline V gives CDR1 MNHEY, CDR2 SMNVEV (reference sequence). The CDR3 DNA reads TGTGCCAGCAGTTTACTAGCGGCCAGTACAGATACGCAGTATTTT. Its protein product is CASSLLAASTDTQYF.

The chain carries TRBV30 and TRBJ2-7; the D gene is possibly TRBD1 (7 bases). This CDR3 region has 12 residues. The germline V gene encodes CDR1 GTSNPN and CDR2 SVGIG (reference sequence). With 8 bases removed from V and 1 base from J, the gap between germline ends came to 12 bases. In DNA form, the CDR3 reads TGTGCCGGAGGGGGCGGATCCTACGAGCAGTACTTC. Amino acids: CAGGGGSYEQYF.

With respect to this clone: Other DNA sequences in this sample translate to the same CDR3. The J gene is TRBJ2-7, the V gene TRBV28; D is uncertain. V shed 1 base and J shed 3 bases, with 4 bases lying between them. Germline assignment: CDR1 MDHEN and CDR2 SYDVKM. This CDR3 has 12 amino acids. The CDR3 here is CASSLSGYEQYF. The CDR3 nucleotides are TGTGCCAGCAGTTTATCGGGCTACGAGCAGTACTTC.

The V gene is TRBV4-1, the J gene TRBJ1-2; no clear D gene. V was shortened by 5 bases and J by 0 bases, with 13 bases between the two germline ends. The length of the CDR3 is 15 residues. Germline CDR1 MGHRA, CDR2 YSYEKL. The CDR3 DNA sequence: TGCGCCAGCAGCGCCCCCCCGGGAGCTAACTATGGCTACACCTTC. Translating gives CASSAPPGANYGYTF.

The CDR3 reads CASSLGLAGPYGGTQYF. CDR3 coding DNA: TGTGCCAGCAGCTTGGGACTAGCGGGACCATACGGTGGGACCCAGTACTTC. The chain has TRBV5-4 and TRBJ2-5, with TRBD2 matching 11 bases. Germline CDR1 and CDR2: SGHNT and YYREEE (reference sequence). The length of the CDR3 is 17 residues. The ends lost 0 bases at V and 7 bases at J; junction bases unmatched: 11. The whole variable domain, filled in from reference TRBV5-4 and TRBJ2-5, reads ETGVTQSPTHLIKTRGQQVTLRCSSQSGHNTVSWYQQALGQGPQFIFQYYREEENGRGNFPPRFSGLQFPNYSSELNVNALELDDSALYLCASSLGLAGPYGGTQYFGPGTRLLVL.

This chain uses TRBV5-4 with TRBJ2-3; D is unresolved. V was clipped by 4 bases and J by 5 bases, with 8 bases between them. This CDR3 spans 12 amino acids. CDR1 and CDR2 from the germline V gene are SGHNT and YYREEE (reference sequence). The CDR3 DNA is TGTGCCAGCAGCCGACCGAAAGATACGCAGTATTTT. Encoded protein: CASSRPKDTQYF.

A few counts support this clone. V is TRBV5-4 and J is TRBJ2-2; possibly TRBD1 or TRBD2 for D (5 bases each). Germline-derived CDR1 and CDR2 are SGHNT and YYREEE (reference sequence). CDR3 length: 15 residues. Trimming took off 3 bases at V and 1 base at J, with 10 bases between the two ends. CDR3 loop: CASSWGTWNTGELFF. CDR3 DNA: TGTGCCAGCAGCTGGGGGACCTGGAACACCGGGGAGCTGTTTTTT.

In DNA, the CDR3 is TGTGCCAGCACTCTCTCTGGGGCCAACGTCCTGACTTTC. Translating gives CASTLSGANVLTF. The chain uses TRBV25-1 and TRBJ2-6; D gene ambiguous. CDR1 and CDR2 from the germline V gene are MGHDK and SYGVNS. V was pared by 7 bases and J by 0 bases, with 4 bases between. The CDR3 covers 13 residues. Together with reference TRBV25-1 and TRBJ2-6, the CDR3 gives the full variable domain: EADIYQTPRYLVIGTGKKITLECSQTMGHDKMYWYQQDPGMELHLIHYSYGVNSTEKGDLSSESTVSRIRTEHFPLTLESARPSHTSQYLCASTLSGANVLTFGAGSRLTVL.